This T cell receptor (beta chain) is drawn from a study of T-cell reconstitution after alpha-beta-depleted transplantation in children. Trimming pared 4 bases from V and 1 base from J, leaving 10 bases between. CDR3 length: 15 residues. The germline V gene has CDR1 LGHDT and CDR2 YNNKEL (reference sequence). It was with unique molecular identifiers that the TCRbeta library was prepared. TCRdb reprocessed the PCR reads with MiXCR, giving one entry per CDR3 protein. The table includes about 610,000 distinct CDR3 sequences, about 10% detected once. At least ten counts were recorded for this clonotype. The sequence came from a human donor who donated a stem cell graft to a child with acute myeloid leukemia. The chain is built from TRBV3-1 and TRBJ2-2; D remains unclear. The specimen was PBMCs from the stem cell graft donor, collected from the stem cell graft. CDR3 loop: CASSPRALNTGELFF. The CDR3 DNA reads TGTGCCAGCAGCCCAAGGGCCTTGAACACCGGGGAGCTGTTTTTT.